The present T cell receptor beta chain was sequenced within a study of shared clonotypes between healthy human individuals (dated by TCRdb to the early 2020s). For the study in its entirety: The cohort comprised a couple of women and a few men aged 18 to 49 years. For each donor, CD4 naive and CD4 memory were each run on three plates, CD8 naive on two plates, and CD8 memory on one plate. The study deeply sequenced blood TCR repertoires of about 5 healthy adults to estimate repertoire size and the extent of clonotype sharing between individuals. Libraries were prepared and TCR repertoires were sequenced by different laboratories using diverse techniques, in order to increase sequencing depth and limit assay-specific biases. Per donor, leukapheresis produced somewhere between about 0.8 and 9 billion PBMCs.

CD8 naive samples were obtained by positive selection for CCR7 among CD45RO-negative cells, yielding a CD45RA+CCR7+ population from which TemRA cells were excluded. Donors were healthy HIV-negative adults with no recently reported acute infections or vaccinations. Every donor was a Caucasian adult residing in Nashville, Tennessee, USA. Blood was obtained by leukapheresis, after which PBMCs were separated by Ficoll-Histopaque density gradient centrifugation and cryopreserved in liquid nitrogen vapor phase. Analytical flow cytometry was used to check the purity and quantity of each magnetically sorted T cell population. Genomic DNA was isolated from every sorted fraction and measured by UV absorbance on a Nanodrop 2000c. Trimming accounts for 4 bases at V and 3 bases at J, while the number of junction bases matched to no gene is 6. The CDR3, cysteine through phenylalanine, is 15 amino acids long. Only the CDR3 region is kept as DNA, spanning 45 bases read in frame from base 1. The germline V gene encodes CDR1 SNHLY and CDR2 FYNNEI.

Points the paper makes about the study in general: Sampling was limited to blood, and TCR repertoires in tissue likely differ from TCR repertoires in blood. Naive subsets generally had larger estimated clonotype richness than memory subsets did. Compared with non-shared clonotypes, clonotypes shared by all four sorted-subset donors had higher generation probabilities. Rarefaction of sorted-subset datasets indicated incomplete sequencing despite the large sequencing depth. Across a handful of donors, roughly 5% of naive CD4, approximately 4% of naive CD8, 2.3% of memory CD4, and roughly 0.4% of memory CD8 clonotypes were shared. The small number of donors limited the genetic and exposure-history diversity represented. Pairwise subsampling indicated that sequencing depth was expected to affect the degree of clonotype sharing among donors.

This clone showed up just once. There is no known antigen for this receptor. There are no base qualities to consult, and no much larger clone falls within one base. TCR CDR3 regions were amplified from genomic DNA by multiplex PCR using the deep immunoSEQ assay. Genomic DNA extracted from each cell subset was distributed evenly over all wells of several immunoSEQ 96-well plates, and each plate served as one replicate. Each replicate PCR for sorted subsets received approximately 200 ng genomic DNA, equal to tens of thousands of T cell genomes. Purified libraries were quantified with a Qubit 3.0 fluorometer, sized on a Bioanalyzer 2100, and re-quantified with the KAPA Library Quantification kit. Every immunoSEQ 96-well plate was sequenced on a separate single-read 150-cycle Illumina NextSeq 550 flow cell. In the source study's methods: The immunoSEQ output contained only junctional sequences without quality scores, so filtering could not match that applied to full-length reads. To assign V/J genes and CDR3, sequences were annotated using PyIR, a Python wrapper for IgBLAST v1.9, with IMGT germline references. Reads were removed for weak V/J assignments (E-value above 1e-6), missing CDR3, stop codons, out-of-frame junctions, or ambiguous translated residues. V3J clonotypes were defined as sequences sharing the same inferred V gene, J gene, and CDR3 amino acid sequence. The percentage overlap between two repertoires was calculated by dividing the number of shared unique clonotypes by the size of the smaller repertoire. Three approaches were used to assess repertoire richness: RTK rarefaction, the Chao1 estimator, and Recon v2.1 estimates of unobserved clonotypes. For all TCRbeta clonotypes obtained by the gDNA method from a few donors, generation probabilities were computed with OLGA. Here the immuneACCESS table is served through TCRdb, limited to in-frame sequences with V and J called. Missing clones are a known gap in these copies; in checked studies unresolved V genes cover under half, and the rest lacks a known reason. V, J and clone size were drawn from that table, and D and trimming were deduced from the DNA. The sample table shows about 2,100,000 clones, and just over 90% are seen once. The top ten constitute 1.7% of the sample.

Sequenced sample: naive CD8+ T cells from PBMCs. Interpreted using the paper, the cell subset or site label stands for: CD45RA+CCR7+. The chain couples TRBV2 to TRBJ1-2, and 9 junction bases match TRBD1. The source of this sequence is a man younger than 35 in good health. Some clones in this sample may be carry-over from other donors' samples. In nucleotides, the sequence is TGTGCCAGCAGTGCAAGGGACAGGGAAGACTATGGCTACACCTTC. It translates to CASSARDREDYGYTF.